This T cell receptor beta chain was found in a study of T cell repertoires in cytomegalovirus infection. TCRdb reprocessed the reads with MiXCR, giving one entry per CDR3 protein. The profile shows tens of thousands of distinct CDR3 sequences, approximately 24% of them singletons. This clonotype was counted many times. Antigen specificity is unknown. Material: PBMCs, sequenced either directly or after in vitro stimulation (not recorded which). The TCR sequence derives from a human donor in good health (CMV status not recorded). Some clones in this sample may be carry-over from other donors' samples.

The CDR3 here is CASSQDPLREQYV. DNA of the CDR3: TGTGCCAGCAGTCAGGACCCCCTAAGGGAGCAGTACGTC. This rearrangement joins TRBV12-3 or TRBV12-4 to TRBJ2-7; D call uncertain. This CDR3 region has 13 residues. V gave up 5 bases and J gave up 7 bases, with 15 bases separating them.